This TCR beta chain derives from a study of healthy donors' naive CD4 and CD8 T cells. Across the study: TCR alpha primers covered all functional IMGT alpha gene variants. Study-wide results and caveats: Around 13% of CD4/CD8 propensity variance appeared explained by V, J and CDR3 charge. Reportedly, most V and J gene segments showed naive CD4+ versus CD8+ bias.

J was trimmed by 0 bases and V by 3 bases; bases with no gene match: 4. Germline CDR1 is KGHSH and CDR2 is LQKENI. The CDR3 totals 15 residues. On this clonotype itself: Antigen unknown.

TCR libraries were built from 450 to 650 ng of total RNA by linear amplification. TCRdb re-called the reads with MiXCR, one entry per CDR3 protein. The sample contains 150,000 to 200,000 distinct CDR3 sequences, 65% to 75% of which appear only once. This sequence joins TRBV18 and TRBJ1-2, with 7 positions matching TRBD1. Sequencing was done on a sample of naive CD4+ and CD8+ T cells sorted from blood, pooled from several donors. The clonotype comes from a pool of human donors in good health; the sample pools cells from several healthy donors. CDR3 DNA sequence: TGTGCCAGCTCACCTCCGACAGGGCCTAACTATGGCTACACCTTC. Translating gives CASSPPTGPNYGYTF.